This is a list of T cell receptor beta chains from one sample in a study of blood T cell repertoires in COVID-19. The table came from immunoSEQ multiplex PCR; TCRdb's copy has only in-frame clones and leaves some out. The sample yields 200,000 to 250,000 clones, 80% to 90% seen once. Sequencing was performed on PBMCs or T cells enriched from blood (not recorded which). Source of these receptors: a man aged 35-49 years who had recovered from COVID-19. Both conserved end residues are part of each CDR3. A D gene is named only where the DNA matches it firmly. The listing skips clone size in some rows; elsewhere it reads once, few, many or a size class.

j_gene,abundance,d_gene,v_gene,CDR3nt,CDR3aa
TRBJ1-6,-,-,TRBV7-2,TGTGCCAGCAGCCCGACAAGGATCAATTCACCCCTCCACTTT,CASSPTRINSPLHF
TRBJ1-5,-,-,TRBV2,TGTGCCAGCATTGGAGGCAGGACCCAGCCCCAGCATTTT,CASIGGRTQPQHF
TRBJ1-1,-,TRBD1,TRBV9,TGTGCCAGCAGCAACAGGGGGCCGAGAGCTTTCTTT,CASSNRGPRAFF
TRBJ2-7,-,TRBD1,TRBV27,TGTGCCAGCAGTTTGGACAGGAGTTACGAGCAGTACTTC,CASSLDRSYEQYF
TRBJ2-1,-,-,TRBV7-2,TGTGCCAGCAGCACCCCACTCGATGAGCAGTTCTTC,CASSTPLDEQFF
TRBJ2-5,once,-,TRBV10-3,TGTGCCATCAGTGAGTCTAAGGCGGGCGGAGAGACCCAGTACTTC,CAISESKAGGETQYF
TRBJ1-1,-,-,TRBV30,TGTGCCTGGAGTGCACGGGTAAGGGCTTTCTTT,CAWSARVRAFF
TRBJ1-2,-,-,TRBV27,TGTGCCAGCAGTTTACAGGGGCAAAATGGCTACACCTTC,CASSLQGQNGYTF
TRBJ2-7,-,TRBD1,TRBV9,TGTGCCAGCAGCGTAGGAGGGGGACAGGGCTACGAGCAGTACTTC,CASSVGGGQGYEQYF
TRBJ2-6,-,-,TRBV29-1,TGCAGCGTTGAAGGGGGCCCTGGGGCCAACGTCCTGACTTTC,CSVEGGPGANVLTF
TRBJ1-6,-,-,TRBV5-8,TGTGCCAGCAGCTTGGCCAGAGGTCTCGGGTCCTATAATTCACCCCTCCACTTT,CASSLARGLGSYNSPLHF
TRBJ1-1,-,-,TRBV11-2,TGTGCCAGCAGCTTAGTTGGGGGGACGAACACTGAAGCTTTCTTT,CASSLVGGTNTEAFF
TRBJ1-2,-,-,TRBV20-1,TGCAGTGCTAGAGAAGGGGTCGGCTACACCTTC,CSAREGVGYTF
TRBJ2-1,-,TRBD2,TRBV6-5,TGTGCCACGTCTGAGACTAGCGGAAATTATGAGCAGTTCTTC,CATSETSGNYEQFF
TRBJ2-7,few,TRBD1,TRBV5-4,TGTGCCAGCAGCGCACAGGGGGCATCCTACGAGCAGTACTTC,CASSAQGASYEQYF
TRBJ1-1,few,-,TRBV5-6,TGTGCCAGCAGCTTGGGACTCTTGAACACTGAAGCTTTCTTT,CASSLGLLNTEAFF
TRBJ2-1,-,TRBD1,TRBV5-8,TGTGCCAGCAGTGGACAGGGAAGATCCTACAATGAGCAGTTCTTC,CASSGQGRSYNEQFF
TRBJ2-7,-,TRBD1,TRBV5-1,TGCGCCAGCAGCTTGGGGACAGGGTTGGACGAGCAGTACTTC,CASSLGTGLDEQYF
TRBJ1-1,-,TRBD1,TRBV12-3/TRBV12-4,TGTGCCAGCAGTCGACAGGGGCCCACTGAAGCTTTCTTT,CASSRQGPTEAFF
TRBJ2-2,-,-,TRBV27,TGTGCCAGCAGTTTAGCAGCGACTCCCGACACCGGGGAGCTGTTTTTT,CASSLAATPDTGELFF
TRBJ2-7,-,TRBD2,TRBV10-3,TGTGCCATCAGCACGACTAGCGACGAGCAGTACTTC,CAISTTSDEQYF
TRBJ2-2,-,TRBD1,TRBV9,TGTGCCAGCACGGCGCGGCAGGGGGAGACCGGGGAGCTGTTTTTT,CASTARQGETGELFF
TRBJ1-2,-,-,TRBV4-2,TGTGCCAGCAGCCCCCCGACAGCCCTGGCTGGTGGCTACACCTTC,CASSPPTALAGGYTF
TRBJ2-7,-,TRBD2,TRBV2,TGTGCCAGCAGAACCTGGACTAGCATCGAGCAGTACTTC,CASRTWTSIEQYF
TRBJ1-2,-,-,TRBV12-3/TRBV12-4,TGTGCCAGCAGCCTCTTGGGGGGAGGCGGCTACACCTTC,CASSLLGGGGYTF
TRBJ2-1,once,TRBD1,TRBV5-1,TGCGCCAGCAGGGCCCCGGGACAGGACAATGAGCAGTTCTTC,CASRAPGQDNEQFF
TRBJ2-1,-,TRBD2,TRBV6-4,TGTGCCAGCAGCCTATCAACTAGCGGGAGGCGGGATGAGCAGTTCTTC,CASSLSTSGRRDEQFF
TRBJ2-1,once,-,TRBV4-2,TGTGCCAGCAGCCAAGATGAGTTGGGCAGATGGAATGAGCAGTTCTTC,CASSQDELGRWNEQFF
TRBJ2-2,-,TRBD1,TRBV4-2,TGTGCCAGCAGCCAAGACGGGACAGGGAAGTCCGGGGAGCTGTTTTTT,CASSQDGTGKSGELFF
TRBJ1-1,-,-,TRBV5-5,TGTGCCAGCAGCTTAGAGGGATACGGCACTGAAGCTTTCTTT,CASSLEGYGTEAFF
TRBJ2-5,-,TRBD2,TRBV7-2,TGTGCCAGCAGCCGGACTAGCGAACAAGAGACCCAGTACTTC,CASSRTSEQETQYF
TRBJ2-2,-,-,TRBV15,TGTGCCACCAGCAGAGAAAAGAGCTTCGGGGAGCTGTTTTTT,CATSREKSFGELFF
TRBJ2-2,-,TRBD1,TRBV11-1,TGTGCCAGCAGCCAGCGGACAGGGTCCACCGGGGAGCTGTTTTTT,CASSQRTGSTGELFF
TRBJ2-7,-,-,TRBV13,TGTGCCAGCAGCCCCAGGGCTCGCTACGAGCAGTACTTC,CASSPRARYEQYF
TRBJ1-5,once,-,TRBV19,TGTGCCAGTACCGACATCGGGGACAATCAGCCCCAGCATTTT,CASTDIGDNQPQHF
TRBJ1-5,few,TRBD1,TRBV5-1,TGCGCCAGCAGCCCCGGGACAGGTAATCAGCCCCAGCATTTT,CASSPGTGNQPQHF
TRBJ1-5,-,-,TRBV3-1/TRBV3-2,TGTGCCAGCAGCCACCCGGGGGAGGATCAGCCCCAGCATTTT,CASSHPGEDQPQHF
TRBJ1-5,-,TRBD1,TRBV30,TGTGCCTGGAGTAGAGGACAGGGCAATCAGCCCCAGCATTTT,CAWSRGQGNQPQHF
TRBJ1-5,once,TRBD1,TRBV29-1,TGCAGCGTTCGAGAGGGGGCGCAAAGCAATCAGCCCCAGCATTTT,CSVREGAQSNQPQHF
TRBJ1-2,-,-,TRBV10-3,TGTGCCATCAGTGAGTCGCCGGGTAACTATGGCTACACCTTC,CAISESPGNYGYTF
TRBJ1-5,-,-,TRBV19,TGTGCCAGCCTTAGCAGGGGTGGCAATCAGCCCCAGCATTTT,CASLSRGGNQPQHF
TRBJ1-2,-,-,TRBV29-1,TGCAGCGTTGAAAAGGACAGCTATGGCTACACCTTC,CSVEKDSYGYTF
TRBJ2-7,-,TRBD2,TRBV18,TGTGCCAGCTCACCGGGACTAGGGCCTTACGAGCAGTACTTC,CASSPGLGPYEQYF
TRBJ1-5,-,-,TRBV21-1,TGTGCCAGCAGCAATACCCGGGACAGCTACGCATATAGCAATCAGCCCCAGCATTTT,CASSNTRDSYAYSNQPQHF
TRBJ2-1,-,TRBD2,TRBV6-2/TRBV6-3,TGTGCCAGCAGTCTTAGCGGGAGAGGGGAGTTCTTC,CASSLSGRGEFF
TRBJ2-5,-,TRBD1,TRBV4-1,TGCGCCAGCAGCCAGGGTGGACAGGGTAAAGAGACCCAGTACTTC,CASSQGGQGKETQYF
TRBJ2-5,-,-,TRBV7-3,TGTGCCAGCAGCTTAACCGTCCAAGAGACCCAGTACTTC,CASSLTVQETQYF
TRBJ2-7,-,TRBD1,TRBV5-8,TGTGCCAGCAGCATTGGACAGGGCCATTCCTACGAGCAGTACTTC,CASSIGQGHSYEQYF
TRBJ2-3,-,-,TRBV7-2,TGTGCCAGCAGCCGCCCCCAGGGGCCAGATACGCAGTATTTT,CASSRPQGPDTQYF
TRBJ2-5,-,-,TRBV28,TGTGCCAGCAGTTTAGCTGGCCTCGAGACCCAGTACTTC,CASSLAGLETQYF
TRBJ2-7,-,TRBD2,TRBV4-1,TGCGCCAGCAGCCAAGAGGGCGGGAGATATACCTACGAGCAGTACTTC,CASSQEGGRYTYEQYF
TRBJ1-4,-,TRBD1,TRBV7-9,TGTGCCAGCAGCCAGGGACAGGATAATGAAAAACTGTTTTTT,CASSQGQDNEKLFF
TRBJ1-5,-,-,TRBV11-3,TGTGCCAGCAGCACCCGGTCCCCCCAGCATTTT,CASSTRSPQHF
TRBJ2-2,many,TRBD2,TRBV7-2,TGTGCCAGCAGCCTCCGGACTAGCGGGAGTAGTGCCGGGGAGCTGTTTTTT,CASSLRTSGSSAGELFF